This T cell receptor beta chain was documented in a study of CXCR3-negative and CXCR3-positive naive CD8 T cells (dated by TCRdb to 2018 to 2020). Context from the whole study: In total, about 150 million TRB reads were obtained, or roughly 1.5 +/- 0.3 million reads per library. For the TRBV-TRBJ cluster analysis, the naive subsets came from about five donors, while the memory cells came from 3 donors. Data from fewer than 12 donors, pooled across two independent experiments, went into the diversity and physicochemical repertoire analyses.

Sequencing was carried out with a NextSeq 550. The Human TCR Profiling Kit (MiLaboratory) was used to make UMI-labeled 5' RACE TRB cDNA libraries. cDNA synthesis used the entire amount of extracted RNA, and PCR amplification then used the entire amount of cDNA produced. Libraries were prepared in parallel with an identical number of PCR cycles. In the source study's methods: With a requirement of at least two reads per UMI, MIGEC and MiXCR extracted about 52,000 +/- 9,100 unique UMI-labeled TRB cDNA molecules per library. On average, 40,000 +/- 10,000 functional in-frame TRB CDR3 nucleotide clonotypes lacking stop codons were found per library. After downsampling to 5000 UMI-labeled TRB molecules per sample, diversity metrics, including normalized Shannon-Wiener and Chao1, were computed in VDJtools. For the central five CDR3 residues, VDJtools calculated physicochemical properties weighted by clonotype size, namely interaction energy, strength, volume and Kidera factor 4. TCRdb reprocessed the raw reads; every CDR3 protein sequence is a single record, and DNA is not supplied. It is TCRdb's table, rather than the study itself, that gives the V and J calls and clone size. The table for this sample lists about 90,000 distinct CDR3 sequences. The ten largest make up approximately 0.99% of the sample.

Notes on this clonotype: Its cognate antigen has yet to be identified.

The paper's findings and limits, for the study overall: TRBV-TRBJ usage was similar between naive CXCR3-negative and CXCR3-positive cells from the same donor, while memory cells showed distinct patterns. Comparably high repertoire diversity was found in both naive subsets, whereas much lower repertoire diversity was found in memory CD8+ T cells. TRB CDR3s from CXCR3-positive naive cells showed higher hydrophobicity (lower Kidera factor 4), lower energy, and higher strength and volume indices than CXCR3-negative naive cells. Because CXCR3 expression was partially decreased after cryopreservation, freshly isolated PBMCs were used for most assays. Because surface CD5, which is linked to self-reactivity in mice, was comparable between the naive subsets, TCR interaction strength was also inferred from TRB CDR3 physicochemical properties.

For each CD8+ T cell subset, flow sorting was done in triplicate, and a few hundred thousand cells per subset went directly into RLT lysis buffer. Naive CD8+ T cells were defined stringently as CD45RO-CCR7+CD27+CD95- to exclude memory contaminants. Using standard density gradient centrifugation, peripheral blood mononuclear cells were isolated from buffy coats. A FACSAria III was used to flow-sort naive CD8+ T cells into CXCR3-negative and CXCR3-positive populations. Total RNA was extracted from sorted cells with an RNeasy Mini Kit. The source is a human donor in good health. Some clones in this sample may be carry-over from other donors' samples. Sequences were obtained from naive CXCR3- CD8+ T cells from blood. Read against the paper, the sample's cell subset or site label means: CD45RO-CCR7+CD27+CD95- naive CD8+ T cells lacking CXCR3 (TNR3-).

The CDR3 protein sequence reads: CASSLVKRNTEAFF. The chain joins TRBV3-1 to TRBJ1-1. As encoded in the germline V gene (reference sequence), CDR1 is LGHDT while CDR2 is YNNKEL. From cysteine to phenylalanine, the CDR3 is 14 amino acids long. This entry has no DNA. With the portions outside the CDR3 filled from the reference TRBV3-1 and TRBJ1-1 genes, the complete variable region becomes DTAVSQTPKYLVTQMGNDKSIKCEQNLGHDTMYWYKQDSKKFLKIMFSYNNKELIINETVPNRFSPKSPDKAHLNLHINSLELGDSAVYFCASSLVKRNTEAFFGQGTRLTVV.